This T cell receptor beta chain was identified in a study of beta chain features in type 1 diabetes. Overall study: The study found patients and healthy donors alike in age, gender and cell yields.

Study conclusions and caveats: Researchers reported that naive, central memory and Treg TCRB repertoires appeared more similar in patients than in healthy donors. Individuals with type 1 diabetes displayed fewer insertions and more deletions at VDJ junctions.

The whole isolated RNA underwent reverse transcription, so sequencing captured expressed TCRB transcripts. The assay was immunoSEQ multiplex PCR, and TCRdb's table has in-frame clones only and misses some. The sample yields over 700,000 clones, roughly 16% seen once. In its sample, this clone was seen a few times. Its antigen is undetermined. The trim removed 5 bases at V and 5 bases at J, leaving 6 bases unmatched. CDR1 and CDR2 (germline): SGHTA, FQGNSA. The CDR3 loop spans 14 amino acids. The J gene is TRBJ1-1, the V gene TRBV7-2; 9 bases align to TRBD1. The specimen was naive CD4+ T cells from blood. This clonotype was obtained from a woman aged 18-29 years in good health. The CDR3 nucleotides read TGTGCCAGCAGCCGTACAGGGGGCAGGACTGAAGCTTTCTTT. It codes for CASSRTGGRTEAFF.